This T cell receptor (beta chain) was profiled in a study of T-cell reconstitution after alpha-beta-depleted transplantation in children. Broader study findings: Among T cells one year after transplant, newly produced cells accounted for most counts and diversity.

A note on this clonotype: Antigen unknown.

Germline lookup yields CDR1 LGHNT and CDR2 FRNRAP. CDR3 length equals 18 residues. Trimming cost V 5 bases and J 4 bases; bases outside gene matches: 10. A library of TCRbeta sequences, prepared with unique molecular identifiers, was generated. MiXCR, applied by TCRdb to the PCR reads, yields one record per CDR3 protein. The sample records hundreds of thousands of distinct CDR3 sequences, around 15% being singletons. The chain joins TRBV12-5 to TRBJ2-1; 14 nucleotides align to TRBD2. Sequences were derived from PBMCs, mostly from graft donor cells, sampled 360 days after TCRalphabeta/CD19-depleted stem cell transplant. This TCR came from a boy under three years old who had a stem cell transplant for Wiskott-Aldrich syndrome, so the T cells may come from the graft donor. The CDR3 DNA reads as TGTGCTAGTGGTGGGGGACTAGCGGGGGCCGGGGGATACAATGAGCAGTTCTTC. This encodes CASGGGLAGAGGYNEQFF.